The next 24 T cell receptor beta chains were all read from a single sample in a study of regulatory T cells in long-lasting Graves disease. iRepertoire HTBI primers and Arm-PCR of CDR3 regions built TCR beta libraries. TCRdb called the multiplex PCR reads again in MiXCR, with one record for every CDR3 protein. The profile shows about 330,000 distinct CDR3 sequences, under 20% of them singletons. The time point was: newly diagnosed GD, antithyroid drugs for less than 3 months. With RNA extracted from PBMCs as input, the TCR library was made. These same records also appear under a second study, on T cells in Graves' hyperthyroidism and ophthalmopathy.

Sequencing used peripheral blood mononuclear cells (PBMCs), obtained at new diagnosis, from a patient treated with antithyroid drugs. The receptors come from a woman aged 18 to 35 with Graves disease.

This clonotype was seen more than once but under ten times. The V call is TRBV7-8, the J call TRBJ1-2; D remains unclear. Trimming removed 5 bases from V and 4 bases from J, with 11 bases in between. The germline gives CDR1 SGHVS, CDR2 FQNEAQ. The CDR3 spans 13 residues. CDR3 sequence reads: CASSPRVPYGYTF. The CDR3 DNA is TGTGCCAGCAGCCCAAGGGTCCCCTATGGCTACACCTTC.

This clonotype was detected a few times. The chain has TRBV5-1 and TRBJ2-2; tentative D call: TRBD2 (6 bases). Per germline, CDR1 SGHRS and CDR2 YFSETQ. V was shortened by 6 bases and J by 5 bases, with 14 bases between the two germline ends. The CDR3 is made up of 14 amino acids. CDR3 in amino acids: CASTSGTFTGELFF. The CDR3, as DNA: TGCGCCAGCACCTCCGGGACTTTTACCGGGGAGCTGTTTTTT.

Note on this clonotype: Compared with germline, one end of the junction differs, possibly owing to a read error. The gene calls are TRBV5-1 and TRBJ1-2; possibly TRBD1 for D (5 bases). Germline CDR1 and CDR2: SGHRS and YFSETQ. The CDR3 spans 16 residues. The CDR3 coding sequence is TGTGCCAGCAGCTCCCGGGCAGGGCTTACTAACTATGGCTACACCTTC. Translating gives CASSSRAGLTNYGYTF.

The rearrangement links TRBV6-2 or TRBV6-3 to TRBJ1-6; D possibly corresponds to TRBD1 (6 bases). Germline values: CDR1 MNHEY, CDR2 SVGEGT. V gave up 6 bases and J gave up 10 bases, with 13 bases separating them. The CDR3 is 13 amino acids. CDR3 loop: CASRPGHFSPLHF. The CDR3 bases are TGTGCCAGCAGGCCGGGACACTTCTCACCCCTCCACTTT.

This clonotype was seen a few times. The chain recombines TRBV9 with TRBJ1-1; D gene unclear. Per germline, CDR1 SGDLS and CDR2 YYNGEE. CDR3 size: 12 residues. Trimming removed 3 bases at V and 6 bases at J, with 9 bases between. The CDR3 bases are TGTGCCAGCAGCGGAGCTAGGTCTGAAGCTTTCTTT. Translating gives CASSGARSEAFF.

This clonotype appeared many times. The chain joins TRBV11-2 to TRBJ1-6, with D possibly TRBD1 on 6 matching bases. Germline assignment: CDR1 SGHAT and CDR2 FQNNGV. The V and J ends lost 2 bases and 9 bases respectively, with 17 bases between them. CDR3 size: 16 residues. The CDR3 DNA follows: TGTGCCAGCAGCTTACCACCCGCGCAGGGGATTTCACCCCTCCACTTT. It encodes CASSLPPAQGISPLHF.

The chain links TRBV13 to TRBJ2-1; 7 bases agree with TRBD2. The CDR3 spans 17 residues. V lost 6 bases and J lost 8; bases outside the gene matches: 19. Per the germline V gene, CDR1 is PRHDT and CDR2 is FYEKMQ (reference sequence). The CDR3 sequence: CASSPPGWWEGRDEQFF. CDR3 in DNA: TGTGCCAGCAGTCCACCGGGGTGGTGGGAGGGCCGTGATGAGCAGTTCTTC.

This clonotype was observed many times. CDR3: CASSPQGFDHTEAFF. Here the CDR3 DNA reads TGTGCCAGCTCACCACAGGGGTTTGATCACACTGAAGCTTTCTTT. The chain combines TRBV18 with TRBJ1-1, with D perhaps matching TRBD1 (5 bases). Germline V gives CDR1 KGHSH, CDR2 LQKENI. This CDR3 comprises 15 residues. V was cut by 1 base and J by 3 bases, with 12 bases left in between.

This clonotype was detected ten times or more. The chain carries TRBV6-1 and TRBJ1-6, with TRBD1 matching 7 bases. This CDR3 spans 15 amino acids. V lost 6 bases and J lost 1; bases outside the gene matches: 3. In germline, CDR1 is MNHNS, CDR2 SASEGT. The CDR3 sequence is CASRNRGSYNSPLHF. The CDR3 DNA sequence: TGTGCCAGCAGAAACAGGGGATCCTATAATTCACCCCTCCACTTT.

This clonotype was recorded many times. The chain employs TRBV5-1 and TRBJ1-1, with a possible D match to TRBD1 (6 bases). Germline V gene sequence: CDR1 SGHRS, CDR2 YFSETQ. This CDR3 is built from 14 residues. The V end was cut by 5 bases, the J end by 0 bases, with 11 bases between. CDR3 coding DNA: TGCGCCAGCAGGACCGGGACACTGAACACTGAAGCTTTCTTT. Its translation is CASRTGTLNTEAFF.

This clonotype has more than one count but fewer than ten. The V and J genes are TRBV28 and TRBJ1-6; TRBD1 is a possible D gene (5 bases). Trimming left V 2 bases short and J 14 bases short, with 10 bases between. Germline CDR1 and CDR2: MDHEN and SYDVKM. The CDR3 is 12 residues long. CDR3 amino acids: CASSLRTGALHF. In DNA, the CDR3 is TGTGCCAGCAGTTTACGGACGGGGGCCCTCCACTTT.

V usage is TRBV4-2 and J usage is TRBJ2-1, with TRBD1 identical over 12 bases. V lost 3 bases to trimming and J lost 8 bases; unmatched junction nucleotides: 11. CDR1 and CDR2 from the germline V gene are LGHNA and YNFKEQ. The CDR3 has 17 amino acids. CDR3: CASSQYLPGQGAHEQFF. CDR3 DNA sequence: TGTGCCAGCAGCCAGTATCTGCCGGGACAGGGGGCACATGAGCAGTTCTTC.

There are many counts of this clonotype. The chain is built from TRBV3-1 and TRBJ1-5, with D unresolved. Germline V gene sequence: CDR1 LGHDT, CDR2 YNNKEL (reference sequence). The CDR3 is 13 residues long. Trimming left V 1 base short and J 5 bases short, with 6 bases between. The CDR3 sequence is CASSQVGDQPQHF. CDR3 coding DNA: TGTGCCAGCAGCCAAGTCGGGGATCAGCCCCAGCATTTT.

The chain is built from TRBV28 and TRBJ1-4; 7 bases are shared with TRBD1. This CDR3 has 16 amino acids. The ends lost 5 bases at V and 3 bases at J; junction bases unmatched: 9. The germline V gene has CDR1 MDHEN and CDR2 SYDVKM. DNA for the CDR3: TGTGCCAGCAGTCCGAGAGTCCAGGGGGCTAATGAAAAACTGTTTTTT. Translation gives CASSPRVQGANEKLFF.

This clonotype was seen repeatedly, ten times or more. V gene TRBV6-1 combines with J gene TRBJ2-1; D perhaps matches TRBD2 (6 bases). The CDR3 has 14 amino acids. The V and J ends lost 5 bases and 4 bases respectively, with 12 bases between them. Germline assignment: CDR1 MNHNS and CDR2 SASEGT. This CDR3 is CASSNGGYYNEQFF. Here the CDR3 DNA reads TGTGCCAGCAGTAACGGGGGTTATTACAATGAGCAGTTCTTC.

This clonotype was found a few times. The chain has TRBV7-8 and TRBJ1-3; tentatively, D is TRBD1 (5 bases). V lost 6 bases and J lost 4, with 13 bases in between. Germline assignment: CDR1 SGHVS and CDR2 FQNEAQ. The CDR3 is made up of 14 amino acids. In DNA, the CDR3 is TGTGCCAGCAGGTCAAGGGGAGGAGGAAACACCATATATTTT. Its protein is CASRSRGGGNTIYF.

This clonotype was recorded many times. The rearrangement links TRBV12-3 or TRBV12-4 to TRBJ1-1; D perhaps matches TRBD1 (5 bases). V was trimmed by 3 bases and J by 0 bases, leaving 17 bases between them. There are 17 residues in the CDR3. CDR3 sequence: CASSFGQGLGMNTEAFF. The CDR3 DNA is TGTGCCAGCAGTTTTGGTCAGGGTTTGGGGATGAACACTGAAGCTTTCTTT.

This clonotype has a handful of counts. V is TRBV7-8 and J is TRBJ2-5; 9 nucleotides align to TRBD1. V was pared by 3 bases and J by 3 bases, with 8 bases of the junction left unmatched. The CDR3 is 16 amino acids. Germline CDR1 SGHVS, CDR2 FQNEAQ. The CDR3 nucleotides read TGTGCCAGCAGCTTCCCAACAGGGGGCTTTGAAGAGACCCAGTACTTC. Translating it yields CASSFPTGGFEETQYF.

This clonotype was seen repeatedly, ten times or more. The J gene is TRBJ2-7, the V gene TRBV7-2; 8 nucleotides agree with TRBD1. The length of the CDR3 is 16 residues. Germline values: CDR1 SGHTA, CDR2 FQGNSA. Germline trimming cut 1 base from V and 0 bases from J; bases unmatched to any gene: 5. The CDR3 is CASSLDWDRSSYEQYF. CDR3 nucleotide sequence: TGTGCCAGCAGCTTAGACTGGGACAGGAGCTCCTACGAGCAGTACTTC.

This clonotype was seen many times. The genes are TRBV2 and TRBJ2-5, with D perhaps TRBD2 (5 bases). Germline CDR1 SNHLY, CDR2 FYNNEI. The germline V and J ends were trimmed by 5 bases and 5 bases, with 15 bases remaining between them. The CDR3 loop spans 14 amino acids. CDR3 region: CASSSNRGAETQYF. For the CDR3, the DNA is TGTGCCAGCAGTTCTAATCGGGGAGCTGAGACCCAGTACTTC.

Ten or more counts support this clonotype. This chain joins TRBV5-1 and TRBJ2-5, with 10 nucleotides matching TRBD2. With V trimmed by 4 bases and J by 4 bases, 7 bases remained unmatched. CDR1 is SGHRS, CDR2 YFSETQ, per germline. This CDR3 is built from 15 residues. The CDR3 spells CASSASGGAGETQYF. DNA for the CDR3: TGCGCCAGCAGCGCCAGCGGGGGGGCCGGAGAGACCCAGTACTTC.

The chain links TRBV20-1 to TRBJ2-7; 15 bases agree with TRBD2. With 6 bases clipped from V and 8 bases from J, the junction kept 5 bases outside the gene matches. CDR3 size: 13 residues. Germline CDR1 reads DFQATT; CDR2 reads SNEGSKA (reference sequence). The CDR3, as DNA: TGCAGTGCGCGGACTAGCGGGAGGGACAAGCAGTACTTC. Its protein product is CSARTSGRDKQYF.

This clonotype was detected a few times. The chain couples TRBV5-1 to TRBJ2-7; 9 bases line up with TRBD1. CDR1 SGHRS and CDR2 YFSETQ come from the germline V gene. Trimming at V came to 4 bases and at J to 3 bases, leaving 8 bases not matched to a gene. The CDR3 has 15 amino acids. The CDR3 region has the DNA TGCGCCAGCAGCATGGTGGACAGGGGTATCTACGAGCAGTACTTC. Residues: CASSMVDRGIYEQYF.

This clonotype was seen a few times. A read error is possible here, since a much larger clone lies one base away. The chain links TRBV20-1 to TRBJ2-7; D gene unclear. The CDR3 totals 14 residues. The V gene's germline CDR1 is DFQATT and CDR2 SNEGSKA (reference sequence). DNA of the CDR3: TGCAGTGCTAGAGGGAAGATCGCTTTCTACGGGCAGTACTTC. Translation: CSARGKIAFYGQYF.